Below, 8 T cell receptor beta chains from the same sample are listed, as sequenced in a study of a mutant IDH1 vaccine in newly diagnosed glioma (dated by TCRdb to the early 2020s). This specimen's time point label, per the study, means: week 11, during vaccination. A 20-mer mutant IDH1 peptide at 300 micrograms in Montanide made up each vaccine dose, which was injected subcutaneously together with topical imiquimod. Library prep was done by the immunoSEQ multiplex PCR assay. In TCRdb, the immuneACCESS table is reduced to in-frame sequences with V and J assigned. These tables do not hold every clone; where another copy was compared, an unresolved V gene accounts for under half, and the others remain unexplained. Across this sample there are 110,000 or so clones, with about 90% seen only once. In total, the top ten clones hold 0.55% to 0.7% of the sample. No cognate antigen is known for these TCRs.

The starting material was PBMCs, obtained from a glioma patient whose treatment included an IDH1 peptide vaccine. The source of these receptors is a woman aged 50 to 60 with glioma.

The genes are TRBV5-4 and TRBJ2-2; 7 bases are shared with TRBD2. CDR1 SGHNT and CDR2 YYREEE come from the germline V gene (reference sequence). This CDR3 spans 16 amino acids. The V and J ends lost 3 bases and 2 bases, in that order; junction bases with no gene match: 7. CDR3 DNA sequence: TGTGCCAGCAGCTGGGGCGGGGGAGGCAACACCGGGGAGCTGTTTTTT. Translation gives CASSWGGGGNTGELFF.

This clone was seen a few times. CDR3: CASSISTGRGQPQHF. The CDR3 DNA follows: TGTGCCAGCAGCATTTCGACAGGGCGAGGCCAGCCCCAGCATTTT. The chain has TRBV21-1 and TRBJ1-5; the D call in the table, TRBD1, was not verified against the DNA. TRBV21-1 is a pseudogene. CDR3 length equals 15 residues.

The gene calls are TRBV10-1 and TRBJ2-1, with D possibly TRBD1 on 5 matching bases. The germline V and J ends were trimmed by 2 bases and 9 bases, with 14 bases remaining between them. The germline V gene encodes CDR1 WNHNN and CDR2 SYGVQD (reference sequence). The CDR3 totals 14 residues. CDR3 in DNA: TGCGCCAGCAGTGAGCCCGGCAGGGTATCTGAGCAGTTCTTC. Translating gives CASSEPGRVSEQFF.

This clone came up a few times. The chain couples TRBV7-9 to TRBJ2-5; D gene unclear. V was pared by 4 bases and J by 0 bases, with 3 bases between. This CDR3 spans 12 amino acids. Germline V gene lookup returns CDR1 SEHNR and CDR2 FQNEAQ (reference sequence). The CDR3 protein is CASSWYQETQYF. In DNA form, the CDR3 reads TGTGCCAGCAGCTGGTACCAAGAGACCCAGTACTTC. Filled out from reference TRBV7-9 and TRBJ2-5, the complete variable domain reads DTGVSQNPRHKITKRGQNVTFRCDPISEHNRLYWYRQTLGQGPEFLTYFQNEAQLEKSRLLSDRFSAERPKGSFSTLEIQRTEQGDSAMYLCASSWYQETQYFGPGTRLLVL.

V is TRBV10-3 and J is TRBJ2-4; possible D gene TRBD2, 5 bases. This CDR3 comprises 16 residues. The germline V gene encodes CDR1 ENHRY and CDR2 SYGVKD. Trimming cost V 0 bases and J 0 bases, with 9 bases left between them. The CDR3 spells CAISESRVEAKNIQYF. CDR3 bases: TGTGCCATCAGTGAGTCGAGGGTTGAAGCCAAAAACATTCAGTACTTC.

CDR3 sequence: CASIFSTGAYEQYF. CDR3 DNA: TGTGCCAGCATTTTTTCTACGGGAGCCTACGAGCAGTACTTC. The chain combines TRBV28 with TRBJ2-7, with D tentatively TRBD2 (6 bases). Germline values: CDR1 MDHEN, CDR2 SYDVKM. This CDR3 is built from 14 residues. V shed 7 bases and J shed 2 bases, with 15 bases lying between them. The whole variable domain, filled in from reference TRBV28 and TRBJ2-7, reads DVKVTQSSRYLVKRTGEKVFLECVQDMDHENMFWYRQDPGLGLRLIYFSYDVKMKEKGDIPEGYSVSREKKERFSLILESASTNQTSMYLCASIFSTGAYEQYFGPGTRLTVT.

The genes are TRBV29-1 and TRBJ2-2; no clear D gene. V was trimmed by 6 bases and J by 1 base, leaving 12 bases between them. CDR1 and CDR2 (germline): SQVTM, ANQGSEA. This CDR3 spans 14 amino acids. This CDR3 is CSVANLKNTGELFF. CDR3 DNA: TGCAGCGTCGCGAACCTAAAGAACACCGGGGAGCTGTTTTTT.

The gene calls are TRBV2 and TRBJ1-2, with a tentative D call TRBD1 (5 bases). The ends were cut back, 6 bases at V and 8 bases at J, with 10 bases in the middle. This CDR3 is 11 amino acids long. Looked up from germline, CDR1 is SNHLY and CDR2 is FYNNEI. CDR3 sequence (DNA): TGTGCCAGCAGCCCAGAGGGGGGCTACACCTTC. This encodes CASSPEGGYTF.